These T cell receptor beta chains were read from a single sample in a study of multiple sclerosis patients with progressive multifocal leukoencephalopathy. Method: immunoSEQ multiplex PCR; TCRdb's copy keeps in-frame clones and lacks some. The sample holds about 25,000 clones, 91% seen once. The input for sequencing was PBMCs, taken from a patient treated with natalizumab. The origin of the receptors is a young man with multiple sclerosis. Both conserved end residues are part of each CDR3. The D gene is left open where the match is weak. Not every row has a clone size; where given, it reads once, few, many or a size class.

d_call clone_size j_call v_call cdr3_aa cdr3_nt
- - TRBJ2-4 TRBV6-5 CASSYSMGGKNIQYF TGTGCCAGCAGTTACTCGATGGGGGGCAAAAACATTCAGTACTTC
- few TRBJ2-1 TRBV19 CASSLTPRQSSYNEQFF TGTGCCAGTAGTCTCACCCCGCGGCAGAGCTCCTACAATGAGCAGTTCTTC
TRBD1 - TRBJ2-1 TRBV27 CASSLYRDSPPHNEQFF TGTGCCAGCAGTCTTTACCGGGACAGTCCGCCCCACAATGAGCAGTTCTTC
- few TRBJ1-4 TRBV4-1 CASSQRSNEKLFF TGCGCCAGCAGCCAAAGGAGTAATGAAAAACTGTTTTTT
TRBD2 - TRBJ2-1 TRBV6-6 CASSPLAGWGSNEQFF TGTGCCAGCAGCCCCCTAGCGGGATGGGGGAGTAATGAGCAGTTCTTC
- - TRBJ1-2 TRBV5-4 CASSFMGRDGYTF TGTGCCAGCAGCTTTATGGGGCGGGACGGCTACACCTTC
- - TRBJ2-3 TRBV18 CASSRLRTDTQYF TGTGCCAGCTCACGTCTCCGCACAGATACGCAGTATTTT
TRBD2 - TRBJ2-1 TRBV29-1 CSVATSGRGNEQFF TGCAGCGTTGCCACTAGCGGGAGAGGGAATGAGCAGTTCTTC
- - TRBJ1-2 TRBV15 CATSTDRVNYGYTF TGTGCCACCAGCACGGACAGAGTCAACTATGGCTACACCTTC
- - TRBJ2-5 TRBV6-5 CASSPGPVGTQYF TGTGCCAGCAGTCCCGGGCCCGTGGGGACCCAGTACTTC
- once TRBJ2-1 TRBV4-3 CASSQDRGSWLFF TGCGCCAGCAGCCAAGATAGGGGGAGTTGGCTGTTCTTC
TRBD1 - TRBJ2-5 TRBV11-1 CASSRRDREETQYF TGTGCCAGCAGCCGCCGGGACAGGGAAGAGACCCAGTACTTC
- - TRBJ1-4 TRBV27 CASRLQGGDEKLFF TGTGCCAGCAGACTCCAGGGAGGCGACGAAAAACTGTTTTTT
- few TRBJ2-7 TRBV19 CASSIRTNYEQYF TGTGCCAGTAGTATCAGGACAAACTACGAGCAGTACTTC
- - TRBJ1-2 TRBV30 CAWKQGGHGYTF TGTGCCTGGAAACAGGGAGGTCATGGCTACACCTTC
- - TRBJ1-2 TRBV18 CASSPGGTGGYTF TGTGCCAGCTCACCCGGGGGAACCGGTGGCTACACCTTC
- - TRBJ2-7 TRBV25-1 CASRPMGPVYEQYF TGTGCCAGCAGACCCATGGGACCGGTATACGAGCAGTACTTC
- - TRBJ2-6 TRBV7-9 CASKRGRVSGANVLTF TGTGCCAGCAAGAGGGGCAGAGTCTCTGGGGCCAACGTCCTGACTTTC
TRBD2 - TRBJ2-2 TRBV27 CASSSLAGMLTGELFF TGTGCCAGCAGTTCTTTAGCGGGAATGCTCACCGGGGAGCTGTTCTTT
- - TRBJ2-2 TRBV5-1 CASSLDQGLNTGELFF TGCGCCAGCAGCTTGGATCAGGGGCTCAACACCGGGGAGCTGTTTTTT
- - TRBJ2-3 TRBV5-1 CASSWAPLRDTDTQYF TGCGCCAGCAGCTGGGCCCCCCTGCGTGATACAGATACGCAGTATTTT
TRBD1 - TRBJ1-1 TRBV7-9 CASSSGTARPMNTEAFF TGTGCCAGCAGCTCGGGGACAGCGAGACCAATGAACACTGAAGCTTTCTTT
- - TRBJ2-7 TRBV9 CASSPGMGGPFEQYF TGTGCCAGCAGCCCGGGGATGGGCGGTCCCTTCGAGCAGTACTTC
TRBD1 - TRBJ1-1 TRBV19 CASSIQPQGVDKAFF TGTGCCAGTAGTATTCAACCCCAGGGGGTTGATAAAGCTTTCTTT
- once TRBJ2-1 TRBV6-5 CASKLPRGNEQFF TGTGCCAGCAAACTTCCTAGAGGCAATGAGCAGTTCTTC
TRBD2 - TRBJ2-3 TRBV15 CATSEGLAGRDTQYF TGTGCCACCAGCGAGGGACTAGCGGGAAGAGATACGCAGTATTTT
TRBD1 - TRBJ2-5 TRBV7-7 CASSQGQGGQTQYF TGTGCCAGCAGTCAGGGACAGGGTGGACAGACCCAGTACTTC
- - TRBJ1-5 TRBV4-3 CASGAESNQPQHF TGCGCCAGCGGGGCGGAGAGCAATCAGCCCCAGCATTTT
TRBD1 - TRBJ1-2 TRBV20-1 CSADRNYGYTF TGCAGTGCGGACAGGAACTATGGCTACACCTTC
- once TRBJ2-5 TRBV29-1 CSVDILSETQYF TGCAGCGTTGATATATTATCAGAGACCCAGTACTTC
TRBD2 once TRBJ2-1 TRBV19 CASSIVSGRAEQFF TGTGCCAGTAGTATAGTTAGCGGGAGGGCTGAGCAGTTCTTC
TRBD1 - TRBJ2-7 TRBV9 CASSGGQGPSYEQYF TGTGCCAGCAGCGGAGGACAGGGGCCTTCCTACGAGCAGTACTTC
TRBD2 - TRBJ2-7 TRBV25-1 CASSGGLAPYEQYF TGTGCCAGCAGTGGGGGACTAGCGCCTTACGAGCAGTACTTC
- - TRBJ2-3 TRBV7-1 CASSLVSGADTQYF TGTGCCAGCAGCTTAGTTAGTGGGGCAGATACGCAGTATTTT
- - TRBJ1-1 TRBV7-9 CASSLSGTEAFF TGTGCCAGCAGCCTAAGTGGCACTGAAGCTTTCTTT
- - TRBJ1-1 TRBV19 CASSMRLSNTEAFF TGTGCCAGTAGTATGAGACTTTCCAACACTGAAGCTTTCTTT
- once TRBJ1-4 TRBV6-5 CASSSSAGEKLFF TGTGCCAGCAGCTCTTCAGCGGGGGAAAAACTGTTTTTT
- - TRBJ2-3 TRBV7-9 CASSLWIATQYF TGTGCCAGCAGCTTATGGATAGCTACGCAGTATTTT
TRBD1 - TRBJ2-3 TRBV7-2 CASSLEASGTGGYTDTQYF TGTGCCAGCAGCTTAGAAGCTAGCGGGACAGGGGGTTACACAGATACGCAGTATTTT
- - TRBJ2-2 TRBV4-2 CASSQESGTGELFF TGTGCCAGCAGCCAAGAATCGGGGACCGGGGAGCTGTTTTTT
TRBD2 - TRBJ2-3 TRBV4-3 CASSQDIDSGSWADTQYF TGCGCCAGCAGCCAAGATATCGATAGCGGGAGTTGGGCAGATACGCAGTATTTT
- - TRBJ2-5 TRBV5-6 CASSYGRIRETQYF TGTGCCAGCAGCTATGGACGGATCCGAGAGACCCAGTACTTC
- - TRBJ1-2 TRBV6-5 CASSTRTDNYGYTF TGTGCCAGCAGTACTAGGACAGACAACTATGGCTACACCTTC
- - TRBJ2-1 TRBV7-2 CASSLARGDEQFF TGTGCCAGCAGCTTAGCCAGGGGCGATGAGCAGTTCTTC